This note documents a single T cell receptor (beta chain) sequence. The antigen is unknown. The sample originates from a study of cytomegalovirus exposure and HLA in healthy donors. General observations from the study: Cytomegalovirus status was reportedly diagnosed by the classifier with high specificity and sensitivity. A few of the chains that were CMV-associated were confirmed in vitro to be specific for CMV antigens.

The CDR3 consists of 14 residues. The ends lost 4 bases at V and 7 bases at J; junction bases unmatched: 4. Germline V gives CDR1 SGDLS, CDR2 YYNGEE. TCRdb's copy holds only in-frame clones and misses some; the assay was immunoSEQ multiplex PCR. Of tens of thousands of clones in the sample, around 94% were seen once. The V and J genes are TRBV9 and TRBJ1-3; TRBD1 aligns across 11 bases. The specimen sequenced was PBMCs. The TCR sequence derives from a man aged 18 to 29 in good health and CMV-seronegative. The CDR3 reads CASSWGTGGNTIYF. CDR3 coding DNA: TGTGCCAGCAGCTGGGGGACAGGGGGGAACACCATATATTTT. Drawing the rest from reference TRBV9 and TRBJ1-3, the complete variable domain is DSGVTQTPKHLITATGQRVTLRCSPRSGDLSVYWYQQSLDQGLQFLIQYYNGEERAKGNILERFSAQQFPDLHSELNLSSLELGDSALYFCASSWGTGGNTIYFGEGSWLTVV.